This entry features one TCR beta chain sequence. Time point of the sample: inflamed ileum from the surgical specimen. These data are taken from a study of T cell repertoires in ileal Crohn's disease. Whole-study context: Every patient was operated on for stricturing (about 60%) or penetrating (roughly 39%) complications.

Germline trimming cut 4 bases from V and 8 bases from J; bases unmatched to any gene: 4. The CDR3 totals 14 residues. Per the germline V gene, CDR1 is MGHDK and CDR2 is SYGVNS. Sequencing used immunoSEQ multiplex PCR; TCRdb keeps in-frame clones, though not all of them. The repertoire holds 16,000 or so clones, with under 95% as singletons. The chain combines TRBV25-1 with TRBJ1-4, with 10 bases identical to TRBD1. The sequence came from an adult with Crohn's disease. The sequenced sample was ileal tissue. The CDR3 is CASSGDRGNEKLFF. In DNA, the CDR3 is TGTGCCAGCAGTGGGGACAGGGGTAACGAAAAACTGTTTTTT.